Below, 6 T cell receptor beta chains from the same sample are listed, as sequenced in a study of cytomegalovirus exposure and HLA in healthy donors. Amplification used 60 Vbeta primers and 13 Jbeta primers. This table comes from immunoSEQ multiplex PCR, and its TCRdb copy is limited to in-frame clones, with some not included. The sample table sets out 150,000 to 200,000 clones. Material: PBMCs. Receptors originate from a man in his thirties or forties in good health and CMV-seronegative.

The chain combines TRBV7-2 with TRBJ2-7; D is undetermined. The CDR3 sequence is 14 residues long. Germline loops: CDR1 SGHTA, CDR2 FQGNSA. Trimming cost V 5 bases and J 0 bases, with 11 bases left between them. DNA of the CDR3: TGTGCCAGCAGCATCTCCACAGACTCCTACGAGCAGTACTTC. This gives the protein CASSISTDSYEQYF.

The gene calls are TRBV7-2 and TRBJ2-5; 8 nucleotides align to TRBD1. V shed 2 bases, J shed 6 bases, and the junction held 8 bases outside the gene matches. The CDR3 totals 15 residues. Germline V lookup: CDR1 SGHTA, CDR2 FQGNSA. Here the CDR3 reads CASSLTGGSLKTQYF. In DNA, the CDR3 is TGTGCCAGCAGCTTAACAGGGGGGTCCCTGAAGACCCAGTACTTC.

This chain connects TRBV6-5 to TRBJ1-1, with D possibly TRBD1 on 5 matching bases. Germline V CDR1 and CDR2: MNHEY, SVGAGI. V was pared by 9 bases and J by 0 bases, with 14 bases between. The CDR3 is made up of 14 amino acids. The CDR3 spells CASRRQTLNTEAFF. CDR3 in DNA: TGTGCCAGTCGCCGACAGACCCTGAACACTGAAGCTTTCTTT.

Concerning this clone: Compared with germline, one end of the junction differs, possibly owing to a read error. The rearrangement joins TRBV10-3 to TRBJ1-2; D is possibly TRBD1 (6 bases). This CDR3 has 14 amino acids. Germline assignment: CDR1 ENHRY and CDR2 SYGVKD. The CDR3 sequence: CAMSEQGMKNGYTF. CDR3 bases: TGTGCCATGAGTGAACAGGGCATGAAGAATGGCTACACCTTC.

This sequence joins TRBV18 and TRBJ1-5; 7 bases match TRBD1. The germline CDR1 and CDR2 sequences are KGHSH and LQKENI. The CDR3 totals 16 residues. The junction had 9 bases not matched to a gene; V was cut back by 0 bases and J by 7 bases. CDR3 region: CASSPPISQGHQPQHF. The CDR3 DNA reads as TGTGCCAGCTCACCACCGATCTCACAGGGGCACCAGCCCCAGCATTTT.

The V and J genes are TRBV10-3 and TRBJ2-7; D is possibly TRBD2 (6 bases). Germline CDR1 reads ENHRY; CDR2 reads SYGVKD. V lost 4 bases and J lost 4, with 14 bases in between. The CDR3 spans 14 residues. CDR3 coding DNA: TGTGCCATCAGTGGAAGGGACGGGGGATACGAGCAGTACTTC. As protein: CAISGRDGGYEQYF.